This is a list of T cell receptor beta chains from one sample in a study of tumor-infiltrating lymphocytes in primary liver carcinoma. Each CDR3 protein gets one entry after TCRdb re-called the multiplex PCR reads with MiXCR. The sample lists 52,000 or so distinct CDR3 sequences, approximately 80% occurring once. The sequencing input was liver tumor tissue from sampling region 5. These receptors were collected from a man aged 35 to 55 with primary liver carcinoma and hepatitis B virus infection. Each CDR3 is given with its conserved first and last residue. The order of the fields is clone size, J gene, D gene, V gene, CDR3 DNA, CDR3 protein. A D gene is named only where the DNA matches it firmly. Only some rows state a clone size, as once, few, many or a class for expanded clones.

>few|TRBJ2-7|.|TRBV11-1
TGTGCCAGCAGCTGGTCTTGGCCCCTATACGAGCAGTACTTC
CASSWSWPLYEQYF
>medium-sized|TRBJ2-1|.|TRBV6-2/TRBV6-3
TGTGCCAGCAGTTACCAGTTGGGCAATGAGCAGTTCTTC
CASSYQLGNEQFF
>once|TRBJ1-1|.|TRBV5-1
.
CASSFGQGTEVLF
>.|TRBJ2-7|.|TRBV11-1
TGTGCCGGCAGGGCGAAGCGATCCTACGAGCAGTACTTT
CAGRAKRSYEQYF
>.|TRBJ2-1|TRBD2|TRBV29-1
TGCAGCGTTAGACCAGCGGGAGGGTCCTACAATGAGCAGTTCTTC
CSVRPAGGSYNEQFF
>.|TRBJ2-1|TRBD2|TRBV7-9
TGTGCCAGGAGCTTAGCGGGAGCGGGGGTTGGGCAGTTCTTC
CARSLAGAGVGQFF
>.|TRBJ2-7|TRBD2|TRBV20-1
TGCAGTGCTAGACCGGGAGGGGCCTCCTACAAGCAGTACTTC
CSARPGGASYKQYF
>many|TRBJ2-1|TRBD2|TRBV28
TGTGCCAGCAGTACCAACGACGGGACTAGCGGGAGGGCGGGGGAGCAGTTCTTC
CASSTNDGTSGRAGEQFF
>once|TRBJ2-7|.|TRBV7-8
TGTGCCAGCAGCGCTCTCGGTTCTTACGGGCAGTATTTC
CASSALGSYGQYF
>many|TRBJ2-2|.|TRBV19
TGTGCCAGTAGATTGACCTCGAACACCAGGGAGCTGTTTTTT
CASRLTSNTRELFF
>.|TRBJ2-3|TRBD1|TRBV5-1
TGCTCCAGCAGACATTCAGGGGGCGGCCCTGCGCTGCCTAGCACAGATACGCGGTATTTT
CSSRHSGGGPALPSTDTRYF
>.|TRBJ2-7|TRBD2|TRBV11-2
TGTGTCAGTAGCTTGAGGGAGAGGAGGACTAGCGGGCTCAGCTCCTACGAGCAGTACTTC
CVSSLRERRTSGLSSYEQYF
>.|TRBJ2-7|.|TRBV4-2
TGTGTCAGCAGCCAAGAGGCCCACAAACAGTACTTC
CVSSQEAHKQYF
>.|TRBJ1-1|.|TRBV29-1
TGCAGCGTTGGTCCAGTGTGGGCTATGGTCTCTGAAGCTTTCTTT
CSVGPVWAMVSEAFF
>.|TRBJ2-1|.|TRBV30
TGTGCCTGGACCGGGACTGCCTACAATGAGCTATTCTTC
CAWTGTAYNELFF
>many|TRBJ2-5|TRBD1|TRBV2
TGTGCCAGCAGTGTGGGCGACAGGGGATTGGCCCAGTACTTC
CASSVGDRGLAQYF
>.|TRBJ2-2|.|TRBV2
TGTGCCTGCAGCCCGACAGTCTCGAACACCGGAGAGCTGTTTTTT
CACSPTVSNTGELFF
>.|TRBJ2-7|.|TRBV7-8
TGTGCCAGCAGCGCTCCCGGTTCTTATGAGCAGTACTTC
CASSAPGSYEQYF
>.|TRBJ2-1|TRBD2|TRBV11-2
TGTGCCAGGAGCTTTAGCGGGCCACTCGATAATGAGCAGCTCTTC
CARSFSGPLDNEQLF
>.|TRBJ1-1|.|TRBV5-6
TGTGCCAGCAGCTTTCCGGGCCCTATTCCCACTGAAGCTCTCTTT
CASSFPGPIPTEALF
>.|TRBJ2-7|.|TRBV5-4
TGTGCCAGCAGCTTCGGGGGAAAGACCTACAAGCAGTACTTC
CASSFGGKTYKQYF
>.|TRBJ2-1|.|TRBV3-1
TGTGCCAGCTCGGGTAGTAGCGCCCAATCCTACAATGAGCAGTTCTTC
CASSGSSAQSYNEQFF
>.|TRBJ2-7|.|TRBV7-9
TGTGCCAACTGCTCACAAGAGGGGAGCGAGCAGTACTTC
CANCSQEGSEQYF
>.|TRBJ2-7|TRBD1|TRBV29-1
TGCAACGTTGAAGAAATGACAGGGCCCGCTGGACGACAGTACTTC
CNVEEMTGPAGRQYF
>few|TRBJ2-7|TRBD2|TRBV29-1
TGCAGCGTAACCGGGACGGGGAGGGGAGAACGGTACTTC
CSVTGTGRGERYF
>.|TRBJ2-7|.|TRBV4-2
TGTGCCAGCAGCCAAGAGTTGCAGGGTGGCGAGCAGTACTTC
CASSQELQGGEQYF
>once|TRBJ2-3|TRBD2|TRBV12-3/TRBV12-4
TGTGTCAGCAGCCGTCGGACTAGCGGGAGCATAGATACGCAGTATTTT
CVSSRRTSGSIDTQYF
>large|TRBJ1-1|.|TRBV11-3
TGTGCCAGCAGCTTAGCAGTTAACACTGAAGCTTTCTTT
CASSLAVNTEAFF
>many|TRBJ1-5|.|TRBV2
TGTGCCAGCGGGGGGGGTTACAATCAGCCCCAGCATTTT
CASGGGYNQPQHF
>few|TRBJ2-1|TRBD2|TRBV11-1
TGTGCTAGCAGCACGGGAGGGCCGAATGAGCAGTCATTC
CASSTGGPNEQSF
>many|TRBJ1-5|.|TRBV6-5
TGTGCCAGCCGGGACGGTAGCAATCGGCCCCAGCATTTT
CASRDGSNRPQHF
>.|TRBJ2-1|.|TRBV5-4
TGTGTCAGCGGCTCCGGCGGAGGGGGCTATGTGAATGAGCAGTTCTTC
CVSGSGGGGYVNEQFF
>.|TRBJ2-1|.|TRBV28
TGTGCCAGCAGCCTCGGTACTAGAGGTGAGCAGTTCTTC
CASSLGTRGEQFF
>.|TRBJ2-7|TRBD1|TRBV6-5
TGTTCCAGCAGTTACAGGGGGGCGCCGACCGAGCAATACTTC
CSSSYRGAPTEQYF
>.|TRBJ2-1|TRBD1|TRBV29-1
TGCAGCGCTGAGCCAGGGGGCGGCAATGAGCAGTTCTTC
CSAEPGGGNEQFF
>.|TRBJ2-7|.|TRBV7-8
TGTGCCAGCAGCTTATACTTCGAGCAGTACTTT
CASSLYFEQYF
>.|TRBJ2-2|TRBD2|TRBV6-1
TGTGCGAGCAAAAGTGGCGGTTGCGGGAGGGAAGAGTTGTTTTTT
CASKSGGCGREELFF
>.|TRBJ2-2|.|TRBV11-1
TGTGCCAGCAGCTTTGGGGATATCGGGGAGCTGTTTTTT
CASSFGDIGELFF
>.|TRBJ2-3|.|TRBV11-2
TGTGCCATCACCCCCCCGGGCCGGGCAGATACGAAGTATTTT
CAITPPGRADTKYF
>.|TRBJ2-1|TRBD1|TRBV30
TGTGCCAGGACCTGGGGACAGGGCAATGAGCAGTTCTTC
CARTWGQGNEQFF
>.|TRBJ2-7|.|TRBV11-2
TGTGCCAGCAGCTTAACTCTAGCAGGGGCTAGCGGGCAGTACTTC
CASSLTLAGASGQYF
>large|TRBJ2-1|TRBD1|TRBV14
TGTGCCAGCAGCCAAGAGGGTCAGGGGACAGGGTACAATGAGCAGTTCTTC
CASSQEGQGTGYNEQFF
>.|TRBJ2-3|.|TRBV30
TGTGCCTGGAGACTCGGAGCAGATACGCAGTATTTT
CAWRLGADTQYF
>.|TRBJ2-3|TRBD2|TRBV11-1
TGTGTCAGCAGCTTAGCTCAGACTAGCGGGTCCACAGATACACAGTATTTT
CVSSLAQTSGSTDTQYF
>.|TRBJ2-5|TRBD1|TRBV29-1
TGTAGCGTTGAGTCCGACAGGGGGCAGCAAGAGACCCAGTACTTC
CSVESDRGQQETQYF
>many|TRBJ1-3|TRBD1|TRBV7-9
TGTGCCAGCAGATCGGGACAGGGACCGGGGAACACCATATATTTT
CASRSGQGPGNTIYF
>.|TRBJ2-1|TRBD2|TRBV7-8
TGTGCCAGCAGCTATCTATCGGGAGGGTCCTACAATGAGCAGTTTTTC
CASSYLSGGSYNEQFF
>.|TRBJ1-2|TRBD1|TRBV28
TGTGCCAGCAATCGGAGGGACAGGATCTATGGCCACACCTTC
CASNRRDRIYGHTF
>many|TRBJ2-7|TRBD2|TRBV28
TGTGCCAGCAGTTTGGCGGGAGTCGCCAACGAGCAGTACTTC
CASSLAGVANEQYF
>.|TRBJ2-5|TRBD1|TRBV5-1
TGCGCCATCAGTCAGGACAGGGTGGGGCAAGAGACCCCGTACTTC
CAISQDRVGQETPYF
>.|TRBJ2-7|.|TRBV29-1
TGCAGCATCCTAGGGCGCTTCAACGGACTCCCCTCCTACGAGCAGTACTTT
CSILGRFNGLPSYEQYF
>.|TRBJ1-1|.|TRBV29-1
TGCAGCATTGCAGGGGACTGGGGGATCAACACTGAAGCTTTCTTT
CSIAGDWGINTEAFF
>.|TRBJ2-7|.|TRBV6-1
TGTACCAGCGACTACGAGCAGTACTTC
CTSDYEQYF